One T cell receptor beta chain is described in this entry. The data derive from a study of PD-L1 blockade in urothelial cancer. The wider study: Analyses used blood from 3 weeks (second dose) and 6 weeks after treatment start.

The CDR3 totals 13 residues. Trimming removed 9 bases from V and 3 bases from J, with 14 bases in between. CDR1 and CDR2 from the germline V gene are ENHRY and SYGVKD. Sequenced by immunoSEQ multiplex PCR; TCRdb stores in-frame clones only, minus some. The sample consists of some 49,000 clones, 70% to 90% of them appearing once. The sample was PBMCs, taken around atezolizumab (anti-PD-L1) treatment. The sequence came from a man between 60 and 75 years old with urothelial cancer. This chain joins TRBV10-3 and TRBJ2-5, with a possible D match to TRBD2 (5 bases). The CDR3 sequence: CAIGGDNKETQYF. CDR3 DNA: TGTGCCATTGGAGGAGATAATAAAGAGACCCAGTACTTC.